These T cell receptor beta chains were read from a single sample in a study of shared clonotypes between healthy human individuals. TCRdb keeps only in-frame clones here, not all; method: immunoSEQ multiplex PCR. The table includes about 2.3 million clones, 92% detected once. Sequenced material: naive CD4+ T cells from PBMCs. These receptors all come from a man younger than 35 in good health. Some clones in this sample may be carry-over from other donors' samples. The CDR3 runs from the conserved cysteine through the conserved F or W. The order of the fields is V gene, CDR3 protein.

V gene: TRBV30; CDR3 protein: CAWTPGQSYSPLHF
V gene: TRBV10-3; CDR3 protein: CAITSGSETGELFF
V gene: TRBV5-4; CDR3 protein: CASSSPTFSGYTF
V gene: TRBV10-3; CDR3 protein: CATGPNGNQPQHF
V gene: TRBV23-1; CDR3 protein: CASSPRTGGGYEQYF
V gene: TRBV10-3; CDR3 protein: CAISVSQDNQPQHF
V gene: TRBV6-4; CDR3 protein: CASSVGGSSYNEQFF
V gene: TRBV27; CDR3 protein: CASSLGRNTEAFF
V gene: TRBV2; CDR3 protein: CASRREGVTDTQYF
V gene: TRBV19; CDR3 protein: CAVRRGGSNTGELFF
V gene: TRBV6-1; CDR3 protein: CASRAGVISETQYF
V gene: TRBV28; CDR3 protein: CASSPHSGITDTQYF
V gene: TRBV19; CDR3 protein: CASSIRGPARVENYGYTF
V gene: TRBV10-3; CDR3 protein: CAISGASNEQFF
V gene: TRBV5-1; CDR3 protein: CASSLQGAPAYEQYF
V gene: TRBV5-6; CDR3 protein: CASSPRDRALYGYTF
V gene: TRBV4-2; CDR3 protein: CASSQSHEANNEQFF
V gene: TRBV7-3; CDR3 protein: CASSPGGNTEAFF
V gene: TRBV2; CDR3 protein: CASLDLFGNEQFF
V gene: TRBV30; CDR3 protein: CAWNSRDEQYF
V gene: TRBV5-1; CDR3 protein: CASSLAQGAYEQYF
V gene: TRBV19; CDR3 protein: CASSIPGQRGSYEQYF
V gene: TRBV27; CDR3 protein: CASRLDPYPAYNEQFF
V gene: TRBV5-1; CDR3 protein: CASSLGGTASYEQYF
V gene: TRBV25-1; CDR3 protein: CASSARAFGGPKNIQYF
V gene: TRBV5-1; CDR3 protein: CASSTDSFSGANVLTF
V gene: TRBV10-1; CDR3 protein: CASSDLSGRNTGELFF
V gene: TRBV2; CDR3 protein: CASRATSGQETQYF
V gene: TRBV5-4; CDR3 protein: CASSLGGEFNYEQYF
V gene: TRBV2; CDR3 protein: CASSPREENEQFF
V gene: TRBV7-7; CDR3 protein: CASSSNQGAGELFF